This paragraph covers one TCR beta chain sequence. The CDR3 runs 12 residues. V was shortened by 5 bases and J by 7 bases, with 11 bases between the two germline ends. Germline CDR1 is MNHEY and CDR2 is SVGAGI. In the original analysis: Reference gene primer amplification gave estimated nucleated cell counts. The data were produced by immunoSEQ multiplex PCR, yet TCRdb's version contains in-frame clones alone and is incomplete. V, J and clone size derive from that table, while D and trimming were established from the DNA sequence. The table shows about 230,000 clones, with about 85% occurring only once. The source of the sample is a study of blood T cell repertoires in COVID-19. Study overall: Acute and convalescent COVID-19 specimens originated in the United States, Italy and Spain.

This clonotype was obtained from a man in his forties with acute or convalescent COVID-19. This rearrangement joins TRBV6-5 to TRBJ1-2; tentative D call: TRBD1 (6 bases). Source material: peripheral blood. DNA of the CDR3: TGTGCCAGCAGTAGATCAGGGGTTGGCTACACCTTC. It specifies CASSRSGVGYTF.